This T cell receptor beta chain derives from a study of T cells in Graves' hyperthyroidism and ophthalmopathy. Findings and limits, study-wide: Researchers report that a 13 V-J model separated ophthalmopathy from stable hyperthyroidism.

Researchers amplified the TCR beta CDR3 regions from RNA transcripts. Initially, a first-round RT-PCR of the TCR CDR3 employed the HTBI primer set. TCRdb re-called the multiplex PCR reads through MiXCR, storing one row per CDR3 protein. The sample records some 510,000 distinct CDR3 sequences, less than 25% being singletons. This CDR3 is 13 amino acids long. The V end lost 7 bases, the J end lost 3 bases, and 13 bases lay between the germline ends. Germline CDR1 SGHTA, CDR2 FQGNSA. Concerning this clonotype itself: As yet, its antigen is unknown.

Input material: blood. The rearrangement links TRBV7-2 to TRBJ2-7; no firm D call. The TCR comes from a man aged 18 to 30 with Graves' hyperthyroidism. CDR3 region: CASKVPGFYEQYF. CDR3 in DNA: TGTGCCAGCAAAGTGCCAGGATTCTACGAGCAGTACTTC. Combining the CDR3 with reference TRBV7-2 and TRBJ2-7 gives the whole variable domain GAGVSQSPSNKVTEKGKDVELRCDPISGHTALYWYRQSLGQGLEFLIYFQGNSAPDKSGLPSDRFSAERTGGSVSTLTIQRTQQEDSAVYLCASKVPGFYEQYFGPGTRLTVT.